Below, 22 T cell receptor beta chains from the same sample are listed, as sequenced in a study of cytomegalovirus exposure and HLA in healthy donors. A multiplex PCR was run with 60 Vbeta primers and 13 Jbeta primers. Sequencing was performed with immunoSEQ multiplex PCR; in TCRdb, only in-frame clones are kept and a portion is missing. The sample has roughly 170,000 clones; 71% are singletons. Sequenced: PBMCs. The receptor source for this set is a girl aged 10 to 17 in good health and CMV-seronegative.

This clone was seen more than once but under ten times. This rearrangement joins TRBV5-1 to TRBJ2-7; the match to TRBD1 covers 9 bases. This CDR3 comprises 14 residues. The V gene end was trimmed by 3 bases and the J gene end by 3 bases; junction bases not matched to a gene: 4. Germline V gives CDR1 SGHRS, CDR2 YFSETQ. CDR3 DNA sequence: TGCGCCAGCAGCTCGGGACAGGGAATCTACGAGCAGTACTTC. This sequence encodes CASSSGQGIYEQYF. Full variable domain (outside the CDR3, taken from reference TRBV5-1 and TRBJ2-7): KAGVTQTPRYLIKTRGQQVTLSCSPISGHRSVSWYQQTPGQGLQFLFEYFSETQRNKGNFPGRFSGRQFSNSRSEMNVSTLELGDSALYLCASSSGQGIYEQYFGPGTRLTVT.

This clone was observed a handful of times. The chain employs TRBV12-2 and TRBJ2-5; TRBD2 reflects the table's D call only, with no check against the DNA. TRBV12-2 is a known pseudogene. The length of the CDR3 is 13 residues. The CDR3 loop reads CASRRRGKGTQYF. The CDR3, as DNA: TGTGCAAGTCGCCGACGGGGGAAGGGGACCCAGTACTTC.

The chain carries TRBV5-1 and TRBJ2-5, with 9 bases identical to TRBD2. Losses at the gene ends were 0 bases for V and 5 bases for J; bases not matched to a gene: 8. The V gene's germline CDR1 is SGHRS and CDR2 YFSETQ. This CDR3 is 16 amino acids long. The CDR3 region is CASSLAGAGGRETQYF. The CDR3 bases are TGCGCCAGCAGCTTGGCCGGTGCGGGGGGGCGTGAGACCCAGTACTTC.

The CDR3 loop reads CAVPSGGNQPQHF. In nucleotides, the CDR3 is TGTGCCGTCCCTTCGGGGGGCAATCAGCCCCAGCATTTT. This chain uses TRBV28 with TRBJ1-5, with D possibly matching TRBD1 (5 bases). Germline CDR1 and CDR2: MDHEN and SYDVKM. CDR3 size: 13 residues. Trimming removed 11 bases at V and 2 bases at J, with 13 bases between.

This clone was picked up a small number of times. An end of the junction does not agree with germline; a read error may underlie this. The genes are TRBV11-1 and TRBJ1-3; tentative D call: TRBD1 (5 bases). Germline V gives CDR1 SGHAT, CDR2 FQDESV (reference sequence). The CDR3 covers 13 residues. The CDR3 sequence is CASSWRTGSTIYF. CDR3 bases: TGTGCCAGCAGCTGGCGAACAGGAAGCACCATATATTTT.

The V and J genes are TRBV19 and TRBJ1-5; D is possibly TRBD1 (5 bases). CDR1 is LNHDA and CDR2 is SQIVND in the germline V gene (reference sequence). V shed 8 bases and J shed 0 bases, with 8 bases lying between them. The CDR3 contains 13 residues. In DNA form, the CDR3 reads TGTGCCAGTGGGGGGGTTAGCAATCAGCCCCAGCATTTT. The encoded protein is CASGGVSNQPQHF.

This clone was observed a single time. V gene TRBV7-3 combines with J gene TRBJ1-1; possible D gene TRBD1, 5 bases. The CDR3 is made up of 14 amino acids. Germline V gene data show CDR1 as SGHTA and CDR2 as FQGTGA. Trimming removed 6 bases from V and 2 bases from J, with 13 bases in between. The CDR3 loop is CASSMGQQNTEAFF. The CDR3 DNA follows: TGTGCCAGCAGTATGGGGCAGCAAAACACTGAAGCTTTCTTT.

The V call is TRBV5-1, the J call TRBJ2-5; 12 positions agree with TRBD2. In germline, CDR1 is SGHRS, CDR2 YFSETQ. The CDR3 has 15 amino acids. V lost 4 bases, J lost 2 bases, and 3 bases stayed unmatched. CDR3 in amino acids: CASSRGTSGQETQYF. CDR3 bases: TGCGCCAGCAGCCGAGGGACTAGCGGGCAAGAGACCCAGTACTTC.

This sequence joins TRBV10-2 and TRBJ1-5; 9 positions match TRBD1. V lost 7 bases to trimming and J lost 7 bases; unmatched junction nucleotides: 8. The CDR3 is 14 residues long. Germline V gene sequence: CDR1 WSHSY, CDR2 SAAADI. The CDR3 reads CASTTGGAFQPQHF. The CDR3 DNA reads as TGCGCCAGCACTACAGGGGGCGCGTTCCAGCCCCAGCATTTT.

Concerning this clone itself: Sequence at one end of the junction differs from germline and may be a read error. The chain is built from TRBV7-7 and TRBJ2-5; 7 bases fit TRBD1. The CDR3 consists of 15 residues. CDR1 and CDR2 from the germline V gene are SSHAT and FNYEAQ (reference sequence). The CDR3 spells CASSSARTGQETQYF. In nucleotides, the CDR3 is TGTGCTAGCAGCTCAGCCCGGACAGGCCAAGAGACCCAGTACTTC. The variable domain in full, with the rest retrieved from reference TRBV7-7 and TRBJ2-5, is GAGVSQSPRYKVTKRGQDVTLRCDPISSHATLYWYQQALGQGPEFLTYFNYEAQPDKSGLPSDRFSAERPEGSISTLTIQRTEQRDSAMYRCASSSARTGQETQYFGPGTRLLVL.

As for this clone: Other DNA sequences of this sample code for an identical CDR3. The rearrangement links TRBV6-5 to TRBJ1-1; a weak D match, TRBD1 (5 bases). The germline V gene has CDR1 MNHEY and CDR2 SVGAGI. The CDR3 spans 13 residues. Trimming left V 0 bases short and J 4 bases short, with 6 bases between. Here the CDR3 reads CASSYSRGTEAFF. The CDR3 nucleotides read TGTGCCAGCAGTTACTCTAGGGGCACTGAAGCTTTCTTT.

The chain couples TRBV7-9 to TRBJ2-2, with TRBD1 identical over 7 bases. The CDR3 runs to 15 residues. V lost 5 bases to trimming and J lost 4 bases; unmatched junction nucleotides: 7. Germline V gene sequence: CDR1 SEHNR, CDR2 FQNEAQ (reference sequence). The CDR3 spells CASSARDSVTGELFF. As DNA, the CDR3 is TGTGCCAGCAGCGCCCGGGACAGTGTCACCGGGGAGCTGTTTTTT. Full variable domain (remainder filled in from reference TRBV7-9 and TRBJ2-2): DTGVSQNPRHKITKRGQNVTFRCDPISEHNRLYWYRQTLGQGPEFLTYFQNEAQLEKSRLLSDRFSAERPKGSFSTLEIQRTEQGDSAMYLCASSARDSVTGELFFGEGSRLTVL.

The chain employs TRBV7-9 and TRBJ1-6, with D unresolved. The V gene lost 11 bases and the J gene lost 5 bases, with 13 bases spanning the gap. Per germline, CDR1 SEHNR and CDR2 FQNEAQ (reference sequence). This CDR3 is built from 13 residues. The chain's CDR3 is CASGGEHNSPLHF. For the CDR3, the DNA is TGTGCCTCAGGTGGGGAGCATAATTCACCCCTCCACTTT.

The CDR3 loop is CASSAGTGRLGVAPLHF. The CDR3 DNA follows: TGTGCCAGCAGCGCAGGGACAGGCCGCCTCGGGGTCGCACCCCTCCACTTT. The V call is TRBV9, the J call TRBJ1-6, with 8 bases fitting TRBD1. The CDR3 spans 17 residues. Germline lookup yields CDR1 SGDLS and CDR2 YYNGEE. The junction had 16 bases not matched to a gene; V was cut back by 3 bases and J by 11 bases. The whole variable domain, remainder taken from reference TRBV9 and TRBJ1-6, is DSGVTQTPKHLITATGQRVTLRCSPRSGDLSVYWYQQSLDQGLQFLIQYYNGEERAKGNILERFSAQQFPDLHSELNLSSLELGDSALYFCASSAGTGRLGVAPLHFGNGTRLTVT.

The rearrangement uses TRBV5-4 and TRBJ2-1; 11 positions agree with TRBD2. CDR1 and CDR2 (germline): SGHNT, YYREEE (reference sequence). CDR3 length: 16 residues. V lost 3 bases and J lost 7; bases outside the gene matches: 9. CDR3 amino acids: CASSSKASGGINEQFF. The CDR3 nucleotides are TGTGCCAGCAGCTCCAAGGCTAGCGGGGGGATAAATGAGCAGTTCTTC.

The chain links TRBV9 to TRBJ1-2; TRBD1 aligns across 8 bases. The trim removed 4 bases at V and 8 bases at J, leaving 10 bases unmatched. The CDR3 extends over 14 amino acids. Germline V lookup: CDR1 SGDLS, CDR2 YYNGEE. The CDR3: CASSPRGTGSGYTF. CDR3 nucleotide sequence: TGTGCCAGCAGCCCTCGAGGGACAGGTAGCGGCTACACCTTC.

This chain uses TRBV28 with TRBJ1-3, with 9 bases fitting TRBD1. V dropped 5 bases and J dropped 3; count of bases not matched to a gene: 2. Germline V CDR1 and CDR2: MDHEN, SYDVKM. This CDR3 is built from 14 residues. The CDR3 DNA sequence: TGTGCCAGCAGTACAGGGGGCAGTGGAAACACCATATATTTT. Translating gives CASSTGGSGNTIYF.

J is TRBJ1-6 and V is TRBV7-2; 7 bases are shared with TRBD1. Trimming at V came to 0 bases and at J to 7 bases, leaving 6 bases not matched to a gene. Germline CDR1 SGHTA, CDR2 FQGNSA. The CDR3 has 16 residues. The CDR3 loop reads CASSLALGTANSPLHF. As DNA, the CDR3 is TGTGCCAGCAGCTTAGCTTTAGGGACAGCGAATTCACCCCTCCACTTT.

This rearrangement joins TRBV5-1 to TRBJ1-1; D is perhaps TRBD1 (5 bases). CDR3 length equals 16 residues. Between the trimmed V and J ends, which lost 0 bases and 0 bases, there was a span of 12 bases. Germline V gene lookup returns CDR1 SGHRS and CDR2 YFSETQ. The CDR3 DNA sequence: TGCGCCAGCAGCTTGGTTGGGGGAGGAATGAACACTGAAGCTTTCTTT. It specifies CASSLVGGGMNTEAFF.

The chain joins TRBV7-2 to TRBJ2-5; 8 bases are a match to TRBD2. This CDR3 region has 15 residues. The V gene's germline CDR1 is SGHTA and CDR2 FQGNSA. V dropped 3 bases and J dropped 2; count of bases not matched to a gene: 5. This chain's CDR3 is CASSFLRGGQETQYF. The CDR3 DNA follows: TGTGCCAGCAGCTTTCTACGCGGGGGGCAAGAGACCCAGTACTTC.

In its sample, this clone was seen a few times. The chain employs TRBV6-4 and TRBJ2-6; D call uncertain. With 4 bases removed from V and 0 bases from J, the gap between germline ends came to 4 bases. Looked up from germline, CDR1 is MRHNA and CDR2 is SNTAGT. CDR3 length equals 14 residues. Here the CDR3 reads CASSASSGANVLTF. The CDR3 DNA sequence: TGTGCCAGCAGTGCTAGCTCTGGGGCCAACGTCCTGACTTTC.

This clone has only one observation. The gene calls are TRBV6-1 and TRBJ2-1; 10 positions agree with TRBD2. V shed 7 bases, J shed 1 base, and the junction held 4 bases outside the gene matches. This CDR3 has 15 amino acids. Germline V gene lookup returns CDR1 MNHNS and CDR2 SASEGT. The chain's CDR3 is CASNPSGGSYNEQFF. The CDR3, as DNA: TGTGCCAGCAATCCTAGCGGGGGTTCCTACAATGAGCAGTTCTTC.